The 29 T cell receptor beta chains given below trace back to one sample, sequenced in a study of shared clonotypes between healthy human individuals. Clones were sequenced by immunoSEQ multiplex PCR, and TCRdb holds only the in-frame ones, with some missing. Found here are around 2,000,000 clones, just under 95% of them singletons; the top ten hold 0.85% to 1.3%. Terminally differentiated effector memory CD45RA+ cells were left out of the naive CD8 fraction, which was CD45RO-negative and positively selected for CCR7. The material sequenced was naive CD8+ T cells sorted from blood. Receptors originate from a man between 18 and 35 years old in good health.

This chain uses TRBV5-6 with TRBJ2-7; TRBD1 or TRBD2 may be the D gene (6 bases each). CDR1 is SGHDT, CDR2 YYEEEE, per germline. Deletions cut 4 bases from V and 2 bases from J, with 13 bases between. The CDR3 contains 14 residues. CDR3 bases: TGTGCCAGCAGCCGAGGGGGGTACGCCTACGAGCAGTACTTC. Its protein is CASSRGGYAYEQYF.

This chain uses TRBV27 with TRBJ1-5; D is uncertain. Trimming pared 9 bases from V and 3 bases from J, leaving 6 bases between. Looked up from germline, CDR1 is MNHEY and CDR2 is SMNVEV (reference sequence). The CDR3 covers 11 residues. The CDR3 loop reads CASGFNQPQHF. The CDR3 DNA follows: TGTGCCAGTGGCTTCAATCAGCCCCAGCATTTT.

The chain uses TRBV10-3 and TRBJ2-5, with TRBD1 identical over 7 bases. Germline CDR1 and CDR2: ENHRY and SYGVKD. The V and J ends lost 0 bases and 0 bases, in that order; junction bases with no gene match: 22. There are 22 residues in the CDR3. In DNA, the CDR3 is TGTGCCATCAGTGAGTCGGACTTCGGACAGGTCCCCCCCAGGGCACACCAAGAGACCCAGTACTTC. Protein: CAISESDFGQVPPRAHQETQYF.

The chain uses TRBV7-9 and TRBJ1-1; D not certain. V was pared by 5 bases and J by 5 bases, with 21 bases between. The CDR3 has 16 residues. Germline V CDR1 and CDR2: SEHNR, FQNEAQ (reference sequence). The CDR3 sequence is CASSPLEGPRRTEAFF. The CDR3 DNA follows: TGTGCCAGCAGCCCTCTCGAAGGTCCTAGAAGGACTGAAGCTTTCTTT.

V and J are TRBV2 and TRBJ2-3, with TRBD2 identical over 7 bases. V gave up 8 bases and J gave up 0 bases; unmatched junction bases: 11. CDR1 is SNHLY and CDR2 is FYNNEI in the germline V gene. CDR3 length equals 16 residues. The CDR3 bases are TGTGCCAGCTCAACCCGGGACTATTCTAGCACAGATACGCAGTATTTT. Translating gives CASSTRDYSSTDTQYF.

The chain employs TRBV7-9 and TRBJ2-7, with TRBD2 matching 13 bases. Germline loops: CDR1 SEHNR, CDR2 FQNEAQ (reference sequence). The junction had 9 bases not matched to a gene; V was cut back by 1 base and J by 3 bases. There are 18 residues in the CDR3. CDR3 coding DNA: TGTGCCAGCAGCTTAGAAGGACTAGCGGGAGTTCGCAGCTACGAGCAGTACTTC. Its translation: CASSLEGLAGVRSYEQYF.

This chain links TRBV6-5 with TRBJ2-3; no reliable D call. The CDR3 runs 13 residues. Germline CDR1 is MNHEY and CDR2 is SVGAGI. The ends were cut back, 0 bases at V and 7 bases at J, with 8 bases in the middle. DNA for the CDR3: TGTGCCAGCAGTTACTCGAAGCGTAATACGCAGTATTTT. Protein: CASSYSKRNTQYF.

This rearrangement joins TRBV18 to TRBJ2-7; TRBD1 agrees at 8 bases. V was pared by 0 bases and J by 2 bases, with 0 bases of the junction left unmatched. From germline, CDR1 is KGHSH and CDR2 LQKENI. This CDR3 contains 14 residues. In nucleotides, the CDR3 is TGTGCCAGCTCACCACCGGGACAGGCCTACGAGCAGTACTTC. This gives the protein CASSPPGQAYEQYF.

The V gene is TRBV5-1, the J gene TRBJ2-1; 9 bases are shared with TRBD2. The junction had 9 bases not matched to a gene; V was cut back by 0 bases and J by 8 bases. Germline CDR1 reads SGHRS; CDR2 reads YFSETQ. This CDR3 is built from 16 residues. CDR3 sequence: CASSLVTSGPHHEQFF. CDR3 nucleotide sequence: TGCGCCAGCAGCTTGGTGACTAGCGGACCGCACCATGAGCAGTTCTTC. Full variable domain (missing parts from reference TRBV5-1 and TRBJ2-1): KAGVTQTPRYLIKTRGQQVTLSCSPISGHRSVSWYQQTPGQGLQFLFEYFSETQRNKGNFPGRFSGRQFSNSRSEMNVSTLELGDSALYLCASSLVTSGPHHEQFFGPGTRLTVL.

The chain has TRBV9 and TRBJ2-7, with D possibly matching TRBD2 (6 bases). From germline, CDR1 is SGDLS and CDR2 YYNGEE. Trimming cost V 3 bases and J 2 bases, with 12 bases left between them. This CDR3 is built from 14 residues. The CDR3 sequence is CASSALARTYEQYF. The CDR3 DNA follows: TGTGCCAGCAGCGCCCTAGCGAGAACCTACGAGCAGTACTTC.

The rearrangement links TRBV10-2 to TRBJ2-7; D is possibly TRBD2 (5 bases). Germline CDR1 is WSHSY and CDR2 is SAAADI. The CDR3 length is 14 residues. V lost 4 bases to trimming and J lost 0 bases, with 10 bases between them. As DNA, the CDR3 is TGCGCCAGCAGTGTAGCGAAGAGCTCCTACGAGCAGTACTTC. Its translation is CASSVAKSSYEQYF.

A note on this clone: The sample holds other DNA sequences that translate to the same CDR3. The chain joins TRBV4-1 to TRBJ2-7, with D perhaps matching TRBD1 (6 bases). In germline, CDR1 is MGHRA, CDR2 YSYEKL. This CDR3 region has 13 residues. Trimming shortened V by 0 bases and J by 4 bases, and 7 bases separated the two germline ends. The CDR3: CASSQDRGYEQYF. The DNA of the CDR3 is TGCGCCAGCAGCCAAGACAGGGGATACGAGCAGTACTTC.

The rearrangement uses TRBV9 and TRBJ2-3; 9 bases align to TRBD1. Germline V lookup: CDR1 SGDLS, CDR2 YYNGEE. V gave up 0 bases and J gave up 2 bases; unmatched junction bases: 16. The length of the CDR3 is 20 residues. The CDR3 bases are TGTGCCAGCAGCGTAGCGAGGGGGACTGCCGGGACAGGGTTCACAGATACGCAGTATTTT. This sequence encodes CASSVARGTAGTGFTDTQYF.

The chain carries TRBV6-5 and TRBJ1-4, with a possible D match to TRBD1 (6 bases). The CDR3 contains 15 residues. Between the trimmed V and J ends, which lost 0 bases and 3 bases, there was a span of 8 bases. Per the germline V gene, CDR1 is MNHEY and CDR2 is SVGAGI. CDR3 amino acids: CASSYSGAPNEKLFF. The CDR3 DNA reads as TGTGCCAGCAGTTACTCGGGGGCCCCTAATGAAAAACTGTTTTTT.

Written as DNA, the CDR3 is TGTGCCAGCAGACTGACAGGTTTGAACACTGAAGCTTTCTTT. Translated: CASRLTGLNTEAFF. The rearrangement uses TRBV5-7 and TRBJ1-1; the D gene is possibly TRBD1 (6 bases). TRBV5-7 is sorted into the ORF group, with uncertain function. The CDR3 length is 14 residues. V was cut by 5 bases and J by 0 bases, with 11 bases left in between.

The CDR3 coding sequence is TGTGCCAGCAACCAAAACGGACAGCTTAATTCACCCCTCCACTTT. Protein product: CASNQNGQLNSPLHF. The V gene is TRBV5-4, the J gene TRBJ1-6, with D possibly matching TRBD1 (6 bases). The CDR3 length is 15 residues. Germline lookup yields CDR1 SGHNT and CDR2 YYREEE (reference sequence). V lost 6 bases and J 6 bases, leaving 16 bases between the germline ends.

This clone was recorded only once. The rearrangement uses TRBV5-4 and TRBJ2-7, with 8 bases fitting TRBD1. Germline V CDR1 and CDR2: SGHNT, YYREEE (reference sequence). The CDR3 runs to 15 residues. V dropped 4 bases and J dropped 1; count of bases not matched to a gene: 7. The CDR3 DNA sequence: TGTGCCAGCAGCCCAGGGGGCAGCGCGTCCTACGAGCAGTACTTC. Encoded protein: CASSPGGSASYEQYF.

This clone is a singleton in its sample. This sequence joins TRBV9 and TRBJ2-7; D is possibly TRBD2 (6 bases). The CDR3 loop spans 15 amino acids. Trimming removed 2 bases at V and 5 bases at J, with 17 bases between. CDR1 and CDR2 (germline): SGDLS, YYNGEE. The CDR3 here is CASSVAGSPSDEQYF. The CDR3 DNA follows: TGTGCCAGCAGCGTTGCCGGGAGCCCCAGCGACGAGCAGTACTTC.

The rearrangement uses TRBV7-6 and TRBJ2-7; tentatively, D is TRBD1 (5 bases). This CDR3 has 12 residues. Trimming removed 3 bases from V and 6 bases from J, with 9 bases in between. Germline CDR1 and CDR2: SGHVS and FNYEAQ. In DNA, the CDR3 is TGTGCCAGCAGCTTCGGACACACCGAGCAGTACTTC. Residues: CASSFGHTEQYF. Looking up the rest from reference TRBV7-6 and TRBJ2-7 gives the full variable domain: GAGVSQSPRYKVTKRGQDVALRCDPISGHVSLYWYRQALGQGPEFLTYFNYEAQQDKSGLPNDRFSAERPEGSISTLTIQRTEQRDSAMYRCASSFGHTEQYFGPGTRLTVT.

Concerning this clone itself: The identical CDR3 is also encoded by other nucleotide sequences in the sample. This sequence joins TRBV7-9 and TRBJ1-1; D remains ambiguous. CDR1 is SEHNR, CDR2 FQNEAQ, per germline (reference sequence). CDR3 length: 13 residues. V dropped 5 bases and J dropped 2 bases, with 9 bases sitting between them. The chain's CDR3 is CASSPGGNTEAFF. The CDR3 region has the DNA TGTGCCAGCAGCCCGGGCGGTAACACTGAAGCTTTCTTT.

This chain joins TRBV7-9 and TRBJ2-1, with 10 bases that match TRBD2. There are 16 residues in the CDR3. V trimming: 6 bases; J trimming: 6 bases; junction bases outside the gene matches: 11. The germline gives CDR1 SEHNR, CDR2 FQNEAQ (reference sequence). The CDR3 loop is CASSLALAGRGNEQFF. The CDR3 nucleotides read TGTGCCAGCAGTCTTGCACTAGCGGGACGGGGCAATGAGCAGTTCTTC.

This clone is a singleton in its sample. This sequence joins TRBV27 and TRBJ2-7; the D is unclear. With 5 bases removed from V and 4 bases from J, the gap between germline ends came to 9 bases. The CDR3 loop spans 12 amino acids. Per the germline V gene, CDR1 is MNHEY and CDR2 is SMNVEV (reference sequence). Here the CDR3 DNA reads TGTGCCAGCAGTAACCTCCTATACGAGCAGTACTTC. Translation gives CASSNLLYEQYF.

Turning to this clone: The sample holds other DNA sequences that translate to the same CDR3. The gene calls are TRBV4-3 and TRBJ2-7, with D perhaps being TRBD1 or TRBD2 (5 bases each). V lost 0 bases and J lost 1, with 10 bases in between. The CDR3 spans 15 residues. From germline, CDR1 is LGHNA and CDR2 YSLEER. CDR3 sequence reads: CASSQDRDGSYEQYF. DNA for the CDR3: TGCGCCAGCAGCCAAGATCGGGACGGATCCTACGAGCAGTACTTC.

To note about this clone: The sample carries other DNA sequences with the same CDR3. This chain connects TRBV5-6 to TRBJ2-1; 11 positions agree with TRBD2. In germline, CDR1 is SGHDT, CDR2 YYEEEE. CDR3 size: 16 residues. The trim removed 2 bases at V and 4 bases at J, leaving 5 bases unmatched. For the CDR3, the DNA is TGTGCCAGCAGCTTAGCTCTAGCGGGAGGATACAATGAGCAGTTCTTC. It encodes CASSLALAGGYNEQFF.

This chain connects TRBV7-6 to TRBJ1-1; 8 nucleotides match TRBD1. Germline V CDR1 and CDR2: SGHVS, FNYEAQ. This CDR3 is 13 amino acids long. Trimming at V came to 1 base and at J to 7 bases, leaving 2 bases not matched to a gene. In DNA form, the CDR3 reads TGTGCCAGCAGCTTAGGGACAGGGATTGAAGCTTTCTTT. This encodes CASSLGTGIEAFF.

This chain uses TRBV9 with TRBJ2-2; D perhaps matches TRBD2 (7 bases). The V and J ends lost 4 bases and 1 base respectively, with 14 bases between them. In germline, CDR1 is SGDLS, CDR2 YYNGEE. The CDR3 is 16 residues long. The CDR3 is CASSPEGGRNTGELFF. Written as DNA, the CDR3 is TGTGCCAGCAGCCCAGAGGGGGGGAGGAACACCGGGGAGCTGTTTTTT.

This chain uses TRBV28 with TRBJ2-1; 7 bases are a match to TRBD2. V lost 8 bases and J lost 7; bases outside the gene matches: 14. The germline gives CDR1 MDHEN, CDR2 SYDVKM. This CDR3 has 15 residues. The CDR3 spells CASQSLRGVFNEQFF. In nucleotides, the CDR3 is TGTGCCAGCCAGTCCCTACGGGGGGTATTTAATGAGCAGTTCTTC. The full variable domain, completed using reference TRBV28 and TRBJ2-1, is DVKVTQSSRYLVKRTGEKVFLECVQDMDHENMFWYRQDPGLGLRLIYFSYDVKMKEKGDIPEGYSVSREKKERFSLILESASTNQTSMYLCASQSLRGVFNEQFFGPGTRLTVL.

The CDR3 loop is CASSSDRPGELFF. The CDR3 bases are TGTGCCAGCAGCTCGGACCGACCGGGGGAGCTGTTTTTT. The chain joins TRBV7-9 to TRBJ2-2; D is ambiguous. Germline V lookup: CDR1 SEHNR, CDR2 FQNEAQ (reference sequence). The CDR3 is 13 amino acids. Trimming took off 4 bases at V and 8 bases at J, with 11 bases between the two ends.

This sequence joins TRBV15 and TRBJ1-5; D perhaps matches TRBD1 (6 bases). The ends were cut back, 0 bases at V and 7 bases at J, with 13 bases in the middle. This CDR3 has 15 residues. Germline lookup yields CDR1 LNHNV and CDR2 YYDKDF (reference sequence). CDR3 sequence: CATSREGGAGQPQHF. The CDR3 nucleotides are TGTGCCACCAGCAGAGAAGGGGGGGCAGGGCAGCCCCAGCATTTT.